Reported below is one T cell receptor beta chain. This entry is derived from a study of blood T cell repertoires in COVID-19. Looking at the study overall: In each case, the material was cDNA or gDNA derived from T cells, B-cell-depleted T cells, or PBMCs.

CDR1 MDHEN and CDR2 SYDVKM come from the germline V gene. V shed 5 bases and J shed 5 bases, with 7 bases lying between them. The CDR3 consists of 11 residues. Per the authors' pipeline: Nucleated cell number was recorded as an estimate derived from reference gene primer amplification. Using immunoSEQ multiplex PCR, the repertoire was profiled, and TCRdb retains in-frame clones only, with some absent. V and J calls and clone size are those listed in that table; D and trimming were worked out from the DNA. The sample includes around 220,000 clones, 85% to 90% of them seen just once. The sequenced sample was PBMCs or T cells enriched from blood (not recorded which). The rearrangement links TRBV28 to TRBJ2-7; no reliable D call. The receptor was isolated from a woman aged 45-65 years with acute COVID-19. CDR3 bases: TGTGCCAGCAGTCTACGCAACGAGCAGTACTTC. Its translation: CASSLRNEQYF.